The 23 T cell receptor beta chains listed next were all sequenced from one sample in a study of T cell responses to AZD1222 COVID-19 vaccine. The table came from immunoSEQ multiplex PCR; TCRdb's copy has only in-frame clones and leaves some out. In the table there are 55,000 to 65,000 clones, roughly 88% of which are singletons. This material consisted of peripheral blood, taken on day 0 of AZD1222 vaccination. The receptors here all came from an adult in good health.

The rearrangement links TRBV6-5 to TRBJ1-3, with D possibly being TRBD1 (5 bases). V was shortened by 2 bases and J by 5 bases, with 16 bases between the two germline ends. The CDR3 is 16 amino acids. Germline CDR1 is MNHEY and CDR2 is SVGAGI. DNA of the CDR3: TGTGCCAGCAGTTACGAAACAGGCTCCCTAAGAAACACCATATATTTT. This gives the protein CASSYETGSLRNTIYF.

The V call is TRBV5-1, the J call TRBJ2-5; 9 positions agree with TRBD2. Per germline, CDR1 SGHRS and CDR2 YFSETQ. The CDR3 sequence is 17 residues long. V was clipped by 0 bases and J by 2 bases; unmatched bases: 8. In nucleotides, the CDR3 is TGCGCCAGCAGCTTGGTTCTAGCGGGGAGATTGCAAGAGACCCAGTACTTC. Amino acid sequence: CASSLVLAGRLQETQYF.

The CDR3 region has the DNA TGTGCCAGCAGCCCCTCCTTCGGGGATACAGGCCGAGGTCGGTGGTTCTTT. Amino acid sequence: CASSPSFGDTGRGRWFF. The chain employs TRBV9 and TRBJ1-1; D possibly corresponds to TRBD1 (5 bases). The length of the CDR3 is 17 residues. V was pared by 4 bases and J by 14 bases, with 33 bases between. Germline-derived CDR1 and CDR2 are SGDLS and YYNGEE.

The chain is built from TRBV15 and TRBJ1-1; 12 bases are shared with TRBD1. The CDR3 loop spans 15 amino acids. Trimming took 5 bases from V and 4 from J; bases not matched to a gene: 5. CDR1 LNHNV and CDR2 YYDKDF come from the germline V gene (reference sequence). Written as DNA, the CDR3 is TGTGCCACCAGCTACGGGACAGGGGGCGGCACTGAAGCTTTCTTT. Protein: CATSYGTGGGTEAFF.

V usage is TRBV7-2 and J usage is TRBJ2-7; 10 bases line up with TRBD2. The junction had 6 bases not matched to a gene; V was cut back by 4 bases and J by 0 bases. Germline V lookup: CDR1 SGHTA, CDR2 FQGNSA. The CDR3 has 16 amino acids. The CDR3 is CASSSSGGATSYEQYF. The CDR3 DNA sequence: TGTGCCAGCAGCTCAAGCGGGGGGGCCACCTCCTACGAGCAGTACTTC.

The chain carries TRBV2 and TRBJ2-7, with D perhaps TRBD2 (6 bases). The CDR3 consists of 17 residues. CDR1 is SNHLY, CDR2 FYNNEI, per germline. V gave up 2 bases and J gave up 2 bases, with 19 bases separating them. In nucleotides, the CDR3 is TGTGCCAGCAGTGAAATATTTGTAGGCAGGGAGGCCTACGAGCAGTACTTC. Translated, it gives CASSEIFVGREAYEQYF.

This clone showed up just once. The chain uses TRBV7-6 and TRBJ2-2; D is ambiguous. This CDR3 contains 15 residues. Germline lookup yields CDR1 SGHVS and CDR2 FNYEAQ. The V end lost 3 bases, the J end lost 1 base, and 9 bases lay between the germline ends. The CDR3 reads CASSFAIGNTGELFF. Here the CDR3 DNA reads TGTGCCAGCAGCTTTGCCATTGGGAACACCGGGGAGCTGTTTTTT.

The chain employs TRBV18 and TRBJ2-7, with 7 bases aligning to TRBD2. The V segment lost 1 base and the J segment 2 bases; nucleotides outside the gene matches: 8. Germline-derived CDR1 and CDR2 are KGHSH and LQKENI. The CDR3 consists of 16 residues. CDR3 nucleotides: TGTGCCAGCTCACCACGGGGTAATCGGGGGGCCTACGAGCAGTACTTC. This translates into CASSPRGNRGAYEQYF.

The chain links TRBV4-1 to TRBJ2-7; D gene ambiguous. CDR1 is MGHRA and CDR2 is YSYEKL in the germline V gene. Trimming took off 0 bases at V and 5 bases at J, with 8 bases between the two ends. The CDR3 is made up of 13 amino acids. The CDR3 region is CASSQDPGHEQYF. The CDR3 bases are TGCGCCAGCAGCCAAGACCCCGGGCACGAGCAGTACTTC.

This clone was found once. This chain connects TRBV7-3 to TRBJ2-2, with D possibly being TRBD1 (6 bases). V was shortened by 8 bases and J by 6 bases, with 7 bases between the two germline ends. The CDR3 spans 11 residues. Germline V gene data show CDR1 as SGHTA and CDR2 as FQGTGA. For the CDR3, the DNA is TGTGCCAGCGAGGGGGCCGGGGAGCTGTTTTTT. As protein: CASEGAGELFF.

This chain connects TRBV6-5 to TRBJ2-7; D unclear. Trimming took off 4 bases at V and 3 bases at J, with 13 bases between the two ends. CDR1 is MNHEY and CDR2 is SVGAGI in the germline V gene. The CDR3 totals 14 residues. CDR3 amino acids: CASSSISSYYEQYF. CDR3 DNA: TGTGCCAGCAGTTCGATATCTAGTTACTACGAGCAGTACTTC.

The chain employs TRBV4-1 and TRBJ2-7; D is perhaps TRBD1 (6 bases). The germline V gene encodes CDR1 MGHRA and CDR2 YSYEKL. V was shortened by 1 base and J by 3 bases, with 10 bases between the two germline ends. This CDR3 contains 14 residues. CDR3 coding DNA: TGCGCCAGCAGCCAAGGAATGACAGGCTACGAGCAGTACTTC. Its protein product is CASSQGMTGYEQYF.

The CDR3 is CASSYWPGRRDQPQHF. CDR3 sequence (DNA): TGTGCCAGCAGCTACTGGCCGGGACGTAGGGATCAGCCCCAGCATTTT. V gene TRBV4-2 combines with J gene TRBJ1-5; a possible D gene is TRBD1 (5 bases). The ends were cut back, 5 bases at V and 5 bases at J, with 19 bases in the middle. This CDR3 has 16 amino acids. CDR1 is LGHNA and CDR2 is YNFKEQ in the germline V gene.

The rearrangement joins TRBV28 to TRBJ1-2; 10 nucleotides align to TRBD1. J gave up 5 bases and V 6 bases, and 9 bases lay outside the gene matches. Per the germline V gene, CDR1 is MDHEN and CDR2 is SYDVKM. The CDR3 loop spans 15 amino acids. Written as DNA, the CDR3 is TGTGCCAGCAGCCGCCCGGGACAGGGGCAGTATGGCTACACCTTC. It translates to CASSRPGQGQYGYTF.

The chain recombines TRBV6-1 with TRBJ1-1, with D perhaps TRBD1 (5 bases). The CDR3 totals 13 residues. Trimming removed 3 bases from V and 5 bases from J, with 10 bases in between. The germline V gene encodes CDR1 MNHNS and CDR2 SASEGT. The CDR3 DNA reads as TGTGCCAGCAGTGAGCCAGGGAGGACTGAAGCTTTCTTT. It is translated as CASSEPGRTEAFF.

The rearrangement links TRBV3-1 (or the pseudogene TRBV3-2) to TRBJ2-7; the D is unclear. The CDR3 covers 14 residues. V dropped 1 base and J dropped 0 bases, with 7 bases sitting between them. Germline CDR1 LGHDT, CDR2 YNNKEL (reference sequence). CDR3 sequence (DNA): TGTGCCAGCAGCCAAGCTATAGGCTCCTACGAGCAGTACTTC. This sequence encodes CASSQAIGSYEQYF.

This chain joins TRBV28 and TRBJ2-2; D not resolved. Trimming shortened V by 3 bases and J by 8 bases, and 10 bases separated the two germline ends. The CDR3 is made up of 13 amino acids. The germline CDR1 and CDR2 sequences are MDHEN and SYDVKM. CDR3 sequence reads: CASSFNRVGELFF. CDR3 in DNA: TGTGCCAGCAGTTTTAACCGGGTTGGGGAGCTGTTTTTT.

The V call is TRBV19, the J call TRBJ1-1; D is possibly TRBD1 (5 bases). Germline CDR1 and CDR2: LNHDA and SQIVND (reference sequence). The CDR3 is 15 amino acids. V lost 2 bases, J lost 0 bases, and 10 bases lay in between. The CDR3 bases are TGTGCCAGTAGTATAAGGGGAAACATGAACACTGAAGCTTTCTTT. Translating it yields CASSIRGNMNTEAFF.

The chain couples TRBV27 to TRBJ1-1; D gene uncertain. The CDR3 consists of 14 residues. V shed 3 bases and J shed 2 bases, with 10 bases lying between them. Germline assignment: CDR1 MNHEY and CDR2 SMNVEV (reference sequence). The CDR3 DNA sequence: TGTGCCAGCAGTTTTACCGTGGGCAACACTGAAGCTTTCTTT. It translates to CASSFTVGNTEAFF.

The chain joins TRBV10-3 to TRBJ2-7, with 8 bases aligning to TRBD1. The CDR3 consists of 15 residues. The germline gives CDR1 ENHRY, CDR2 SYGVKD. Trimming at V came to 6 bases and at J to 2 bases, leaving 9 bases not matched to a gene. CDR3 coding DNA: TGTGCCATCAGGCTATCAGGGGGCCCAACCTACGAGCAGTACTTC. Translating gives CAIRLSGGPTYEQYF.

This chain connects TRBV6-6 to TRBJ2-3; the match to TRBD1 covers 7 bases. V was pared by 6 bases and J by 3 bases, with 3 bases of the junction left unmatched. CDR1 and CDR2 (germline): MNHNY, SVGAGI (reference sequence). The CDR3 runs to 13 residues. The CDR3: CASRQQGTDTQYF. The CDR3 DNA reads as TGTGCCAGCAGGCAACAGGGGACAGATACGCAGTATTTT.

The V call is TRBV6-5, the J call TRBJ1-6; 8 positions agree with TRBD1. Germline V gene lookup returns CDR1 MNHEY and CDR2 SVGAGI. The J segment lost 10 bases and the V segment lost 6 bases, leaving 8 bases of the junction unmatched. The CDR3 is made up of 14 amino acids. CDR3 DNA sequence: TGTGCCAGCAGCTCCGGACAGGGTTGGTCACCCCTCCACTTT. Protein: CASSSGQGWSPLHF.

The V call is TRBV21-1, the J call TRBJ2-2; TRBD2, the table's D call, was not compared with the DNA. TRBV21-1 constitutes a pseudogene. The CDR3 runs 16 residues. The CDR3 DNA is TGTGCCAGCAGCAAAAGGAGGCGGATGGGTGGCGGGGAGCTGTTTTTT. Its protein is CASSKRRRMGGGELFF.